The T cell receptor beta chain described here comes from a study of blood T cell repertoires in COVID-19 (dated by TCRdb to 2019 to 2021). With respect to the entire study: The collaborator samples originated in the United States, Italy and Spain and spanned the acute and convalescent phases of COVID-19. The material from the prospective study consisted of cDNA or gDNA derived from T cells, B-cell-depleted T cells, or PBMCs. Deeply sampled blood TCRbeta repertoires from subjects exposed to, actively infected with, or recovered from COVID-19 were included in the dataset. A freely available public database, intended as a resource for researchers studying the immune response to SARS-CoV-2, is where the repertoires were released. The samples were drawn from the first 160 participants of the ongoing ImmuneRACE study and from 1,200 or so subjects provided by 6 global collaborators. A de-identified subject ID, COVID-19 status, age in years and sex were almost always included in the sample metadata. Where HLA class I and class II types were available, the types were taken from metadata supplied by the sample provider, not from assay-based typing.

Whole blood was collected in K2EDTA tubes by collaborating institutions according to the institutions' own protocols. For TCRbeta analysis, collaborators shipped samples as frozen whole blood, isolated PBMCs, or DNA extracted from either of those sample types. Comments on this clone: Its specific antigen is unknown. No much larger clonotype is one base removed from it; base qualities were not supplied.

Taken from cysteine to phenylalanine, the CDR3 has 12 residues. The only DNA kept is the CDR3, 36 bases in frame from the first base. The CDR1 and CDR2 encoded by the germline V gene (reference sequence) are SEHNR and FQNEAQ. From V the trimming removes 4 bases and from J it removes 13 bases, while the gene matches leave 5 bases of the junction unaccounted for. What the research found in general, with its limitations: How much clinical and demographic metadata was included differed by source and by participant, and the metadata was provided uncurated.

The immunoSEQ Assay, a bias-controlled multiplex PCR, was used to amplify TCRbeta CDR3 regions from genomic DNA. The published analysis was carried out like this. The number of nucleated cells in each sample was estimated from the amplification of reference gene primers within the assay. To quantify the absolute abundance of each unique TCRbeta CDR3 rearrangement, sequence reads were collapsed and filtered. Productive Simpson clonality was computed per sample as the square root of Simpson's diversity index over productive rearrangements. TCRdb mirrors the immuneACCESS table, restricted to in-frame sequences. Some clones are absent from its copies; in checked studies, under half trace to an unresolved V gene, and the reason for the others is unknown. The V and J calls and clone size were taken over from that table, and D and trimming were inferred from the DNA. This sample gives roughly 190,000 clones in total; 75% to 90% of them show up just once. The ten biggest clones cover approximately 6.1% of the sample.

The TCR sequence derives from a woman in her forties with acute or convalescent COVID-19. Recombination connected TRBV7-9 to TRBJ2-1; 9 middle bases align to TRBD2. The specimen sequenced was peripheral blood. CDR3 loop: CASSYSSGTQFF. The DNA reads as follows: TGTGCCAGCAGCTATTCTAGCGGGACACAGTTCTTC.